This is a list of T cell receptor beta chains from one sample in a study of regulatory T cells in long-lasting Graves disease. TCRdb ran MiXCR on the multiplex PCR reads and lists one entry per CDR3 protein. The sample has 360,000 or so distinct CDR3 sequences, around 11% seen once. This sample was also put to use in a study of T cells in Graves' hyperthyroidism and ophthalmopathy.

Sequencing was performed on peripheral blood mononuclear cells (PBMCs), taken at new diagnosis, from a patient treated with antithyroid drugs. The source is a woman between 18 and 29 years old with Graves disease. Each CDR3 is given with its conserved first and last residue. D genes are given only for firm matches. A clone size is listed for some rows: how often the clone was seen (once, few, many), or a class if it is expanded.

cdr3_nt: TGTGCCAGCAGCGCCCGAGCGACAGGGCATGGTTCACCCCTCCACTTT
cdr3_aa: CASSARATGHGSPLHF
d_call: TRBD1
v_call: TRBV9
j_call: TRBJ1-6
clone_size: few

cdr3_nt: TGTGCCAGCAGCTCAATTGGGGTGAACACTGAAGCTTTCTTT
cdr3_aa: CASSSIGVNTEAFF
d_call: .
v_call: TRBV7-2
j_call: TRBJ1-1
clone_size: many

cdr3_nt: TGTGCCAGCAGCTTATGGTCTAGAGGGGATGAGCAGTTCTTC
cdr3_aa: CASSLWSRGDEQFF
d_call: .
v_call: TRBV11-2
j_call: TRBJ2-1
clone_size: many

cdr3_nt: TGTGCCAGCAGCTTCCAGGGTTTTAATTCACCCCTCCACTTT
cdr3_aa: CASSFQGFNSPLHF
d_call: .
v_call: TRBV5-8
j_call: TRBJ1-6
clone_size: many

cdr3_nt: TGTGCCAGCGGGCGAGGGGGCACAGATACGCAGTATTTT
cdr3_aa: CASGRGGTDTQYF
d_call: .
v_call: TRBV2
j_call: TRBJ2-3
clone_size: many

cdr3_nt: TGTGCCACCAGCAGAGGTTATGTGGCGGTGAGCAATCAGCCCCAGCATTTT
cdr3_aa: CATSRGYVAVSNQPQHF
d_call: .
v_call: TRBV15
j_call: TRBJ1-5
clone_size: many

cdr3_nt: TGTGCCAGCAAAGGACAGGCTAGCAATCAGCCCCAGCATTTT
cdr3_aa: CASKGQASNQPQHF
d_call: TRBD1
v_call: TRBV12-3/TRBV12-4
j_call: TRBJ1-5
clone_size: .

cdr3_nt: TGTGCCACCGTAAGGAGTATGGGGAACACTGAAGCTTTCTTT
cdr3_aa: CATVRSMGNTEAFF
d_call: .
v_call: TRBV15
j_call: TRBJ1-1
clone_size: many

cdr3_nt: TGTGCCAGCAGCTTAGGGATAGCGGGGGGCCAAGAGACCCAGTACTTC
cdr3_aa: CASSLGIAGGQETQYF
d_call: TRBD2
v_call: TRBV11-2
j_call: TRBJ2-5
clone_size: many

cdr3_nt: TGTGCCATCAGTGAGTCCACTCTGGATGCGTGGGGGACTAGCCGGGAGACCCAGTACTTC
cdr3_aa: CAISESTLDAWGTSRETQYF
d_call: TRBD2
v_call: TRBV10-3
j_call: TRBJ2-5
clone_size: many

cdr3_nt: TGTGCCAGCAGACAATTTAACACGGTCAAAAACATTCAGTACTTC
cdr3_aa: CASRQFNTVKNIQYF
d_call: .
v_call: TRBV13
j_call: TRBJ2-4
clone_size: many

cdr3_nt: TGTGCCAGCAGCGGACTAAGGACCCCGGGCGGCTACACCTTC
cdr3_aa: CASSGLRTPGGYTF
d_call: .
v_call: TRBV7-8
j_call: TRBJ1-2
clone_size: .

cdr3_nt: TGTGCCTGGAGTCCTATGGGTAGCATTCAGTACTTC
cdr3_aa: CAWSPMGSIQYF
d_call: .
v_call: TRBV30
j_call: TRBJ2-4
clone_size: many

cdr3_nt: TGTGCCAGCAGCTTTGGGGGTGGCTATGGCTACACCTTC
cdr3_aa: CASSFGGGYGYTF
d_call: .
v_call: TRBV5-6
j_call: TRBJ1-2
clone_size: many

cdr3_nt: TGCAGTGCTAGAGATTTCGGATCGCAGTATTTT
cdr3_aa: CSARDFGSQYF
d_call: .
v_call: TRBV20-1
j_call: TRBJ2-3
clone_size: .

cdr3_nt: TGTGCCAGCAGCTTAGTAGGGACCGCCCCAGATACGCAGTATTTT
cdr3_aa: CASSLVGTAPDTQYF
d_call: .
v_call: TRBV7-6
j_call: TRBJ2-3
clone_size: many

cdr3_nt: TGTGCCAGTAGTTCTCTAGGACTAGCGGGAGGGCCGGGCCCCTACAATGAGCAGTTCTTC
cdr3_aa: CASSSLGLAGGPGPYNEQFF
d_call: TRBD2
v_call: TRBV19
j_call: TRBJ2-1
clone_size: many

cdr3_nt: TGTGCCAGCAGAACCCTAGCGGGAGTTACAGATACGCAGTATTTT
cdr3_aa: CASRTLAGVTDTQYF
d_call: TRBD2
v_call: TRBV12-3/TRBV12-4
j_call: TRBJ2-3
clone_size: many

cdr3_nt: TGTGCCAGCAGCTACGGACAGGGAATTGAAAAACTGTTTTTT
cdr3_aa: CASSYGQGIEKLFF
d_call: TRBD1
v_call: TRBV7-9
j_call: TRBJ1-4
clone_size: many

cdr3_nt: TGTGCCAGCTCACCTAATGGAGTGATGAACACTGAAGCTTTCTTT
cdr3_aa: CASSPNGVMNTEAFF
d_call: .
v_call: TRBV18
j_call: TRBJ1-1
clone_size: many

cdr3_nt: TGCAGTGCCCCCTGGGTGTATGGAATGGATGAGCAGTTCTTC
cdr3_aa: CSAPWVYGMDEQFF
d_call: .
v_call: TRBV20-1
j_call: TRBJ2-1
clone_size: many

cdr3_nt: TGTGCCAGCAGCTCGGGACAGGGAGGCTCCTACGAGCAGTACTTC
cdr3_aa: CASSSGQGGSYEQYF
d_call: TRBD1
v_call: TRBV7-6
j_call: TRBJ2-7
clone_size: .

cdr3_nt: TGCAGCGTGACCCCGACCGGGTTTACCTACGAGCAGTACTTC
cdr3_aa: CSVTPTGFTYEQYF
d_call: .
v_call: TRBV29-1
j_call: TRBJ2-7
clone_size: many

cdr3_nt: TGCGCCAGCAGCCGCGGGACAGGTATAGCTGAAGCTTTCTTT
cdr3_aa: CASSRGTGIAEAFF
d_call: TRBD1
v_call: TRBV5-1
j_call: TRBJ1-1
clone_size: .

cdr3_nt: TGTGCCATCAGTGGACAGGAGTTCACTAACTATGGCTACACCTTC
cdr3_aa: CAISGQEFTNYGYTF
d_call: .
v_call: TRBV10-3
j_call: TRBJ1-2
clone_size: many

cdr3_nt: TGTGCCTGGAATTTGGTTCGTGGCACCGGGGAGCTGTTTTTT
cdr3_aa: CAWNLVRGTGELFF
d_call: .
v_call: TRBV30
j_call: TRBJ2-2
clone_size: few

cdr3_nt: TGTGCCAGCAGTTCACAGGGTAGGGATCAGCCCCAGCATTTT
cdr3_aa: CASSSQGRDQPQHF
d_call: .
v_call: TRBV12-3/TRBV12-4
j_call: TRBJ1-5
clone_size: many

cdr3_nt: TGTGCCAGCACAAAACAGGCCTTGAACACTGAAGCTTTCTTT
cdr3_aa: CASTKQALNTEAFF
d_call: .
v_call: TRBV18
j_call: TRBJ1-1
clone_size: many

cdr3_nt: TGCAGTGCTCTTCACGACAGGGGGAAACCGAACACCGGGGAGCTGTTTTTT
cdr3_aa: CSALHDRGKPNTGELFF
d_call: TRBD1
v_call: TRBV20-1
j_call: TRBJ2-2
clone_size: few

cdr3_nt: TGTGCCGCCAGGGATGGAAACACCATATATTTT
cdr3_aa: CAARDGNTIYF
d_call: .
v_call: TRBV12-3/TRBV12-4
j_call: TRBJ1-3
clone_size: few

cdr3_nt: TGTGCCAGCAGCCCATCAAGCGGGAGGGCCCTCCACGAGCAGTACTTC
cdr3_aa: CASSPSSGRALHEQYF
d_call: TRBD2
v_call: TRBV4-2
j_call: TRBJ2-7
clone_size: .

cdr3_nt: TGCAGTGCTTTTGCGGGCTACGAGGCCCAGTACTTC
cdr3_aa: CSAFAGYEAQYF
d_call: .
v_call: TRBV20-1
j_call: TRBJ2-5
clone_size: many

cdr3_nt: TGTGCCAGCAGCTCCCAGGGAGGTGGCGAGCAGTTCTTC
cdr3_aa: CASSSQGGGEQFF
d_call: .
v_call: TRBV7-2
j_call: TRBJ2-1
clone_size: few

cdr3_nt: TGCAGGGGGGGGGACATGAACACTGAAGCTTTCTTT
cdr3_aa: CRGGDMNTEAFF
d_call: .
v_call: TRBV20-1
j_call: TRBJ1-1
clone_size: many

cdr3_nt: TGTGCCAGCATGGTCATAACCAGGGGTTCTAACACTGAAGCTTTCTTT
cdr3_aa: CASMVITRGSNTEAFF
d_call: .
v_call: TRBV6-1
j_call: TRBJ1-1
clone_size: many

cdr3_nt: TGCGCCAGCAGCCTCGGACCGACCGGGCCGGGTCCAGATACGCAGTATTTT
cdr3_aa: CASSLGPTGPGPDTQYF
d_call: .
v_call: TRBV4-1
j_call: TRBJ2-3
clone_size: .

cdr3_nt: TGTGCCAGCAGTTACGTCGGGGTCGGACAGCCCCAGCATTTT
cdr3_aa: CASSYVGVGQPQHF
d_call: .
v_call: TRBV6-9
j_call: TRBJ1-5
clone_size: many

cdr3_nt: TGTGCCAGCAGCTCGACCAAACCTACATCCCCCGGAGGTAACAATGAGCAGTTCTTC
cdr3_aa: CASSSTKPTSPGGNNEQFF
d_call: .
v_call: TRBV7-9
j_call: TRBJ2-1
clone_size: .

cdr3_nt: TGTGCCAGCAGAGGGGCCCGAAGCTCCTACAATGAGCAGTTCTTC
cdr3_aa: CASRGARSSYNEQFF
d_call: .
v_call: TRBV12-3/TRBV12-4
j_call: TRBJ2-1
clone_size: many

cdr3_nt: TGTGCCAGCAGTCGACTAGCGGCTGGGGGGGAGACCCAGTACTTC
cdr3_aa: CASSRLAAGGETQYF
d_call: TRBD2
v_call: TRBV2
j_call: TRBJ2-5
clone_size: .

cdr3_nt: TGTGCCAGCAGTTGTTGCGGTGTACTAGCCAAAAACATTCAGTACTTC
cdr3_aa: CASSCCGVLAKNIQYF
d_call: .
v_call: TRBV6-2/TRBV6-3
j_call: TRBJ2-4
clone_size: few

cdr3_nt: TGTGCCAGCAGCTTTTGGGGACAGGGGGTTGAAAAACTGTTTTTT
cdr3_aa: CASSFWGQGVEKLFF
d_call: TRBD1
v_call: TRBV7-2
j_call: TRBJ1-4
clone_size: .

cdr3_nt: TGTGCCAGCAGCTTAGGAGGGGCTCGGGACTATGGCTACACCTTC
cdr3_aa: CASSLGGARDYGYTF
d_call: .
v_call: TRBV7-8
j_call: TRBJ1-2
clone_size: many

cdr3_nt: TGTGCCACCAGCAGAGATCGGTGGGGCGAGCAGTACTTC
cdr3_aa: CATSRDRWGEQYF
d_call: .
v_call: TRBV15
j_call: TRBJ2-7
clone_size: many

cdr3_nt: TGTGCCAGCAGCTTAGATTCGGGGCCCCAGCATTTT
cdr3_aa: CASSLDSGPQHF
d_call: .
v_call: TRBV7-2
j_call: TRBJ1-5
clone_size: few

cdr3_nt: TGTGCCAGCAGCTTCGATATGAACACTGAAGCTTTCTTT
cdr3_aa: CASSFDMNTEAFF
d_call: .
v_call: TRBV7-9
j_call: TRBJ1-1
clone_size: many

cdr3_nt: TGCGCCAGCAGCCAAGTTGGGAACGCAGATACGCAGTATTTT
cdr3_aa: CASSQVGNADTQYF
d_call: .
v_call: TRBV4-1
j_call: TRBJ2-3
clone_size: many

cdr3_nt: TGCGCCAGCAGCCCCGGCGACTACTCTGGGGATACGCAGTATTTT
cdr3_aa: CASSPGDYSGDTQYF
d_call: .
v_call: TRBV4-1
j_call: TRBJ2-3
clone_size: .

cdr3_nt: TGTGCCAGCAGCCTCCGGGCCCAGCGAACCGGGGAGCTGTTTTTT
cdr3_aa: CASSLRAQRTGELFF
d_call: .
v_call: TRBV7-6
j_call: TRBJ2-2
clone_size: many

cdr3_nt: TGTGCCAGCAGCCAAGAACTCCAAGCAAGACTAGCGGGGGCGCACGGGGAGCTGTTTTTT
cdr3_aa: CASSQELQARLAGAHGELFF
d_call: TRBD2
v_call: TRBV4-2
j_call: TRBJ2-2
clone_size: .

cdr3_nt: TGTGCCAGCAACGAGGGAAGTCTTTCCTACAATGAGCAGTTCTTC
cdr3_aa: CASNEGSLSYNEQFF
d_call: .
v_call: TRBV27
j_call: TRBJ2-1
clone_size: many

cdr3_nt: TGCAGCGTGCGAAGGGTTCTCGGTGGCACCTTGCACTATGGCTACACCTTC
cdr3_aa: CSVRRVLGGTLHYGYTF
d_call: .
v_call: TRBV29-1
j_call: TRBJ1-2
clone_size: .

cdr3_nt: TGTGCCAGCAGCTTAGTATGGGAAAAGGAGAATCAGCCCCAGCATTTT
cdr3_aa: CASSLVWEKENQPQHF
d_call: .
v_call: TRBV7-2
j_call: TRBJ1-5
clone_size: many

cdr3_nt: TGCAGTGCCAGTTGGGACAGGCCAAATGAAAAACTGTTTTTT
cdr3_aa: CSASWDRPNEKLFF
d_call: TRBD1
v_call: TRBV20-1
j_call: TRBJ1-4
clone_size: .

cdr3_nt: TGTGCCAGTAGTATTAATAGGCTAGCGGGATACAATGAGCAGTTCTTC
cdr3_aa: CASSINRLAGYNEQFF
d_call: TRBD2
v_call: TRBV19
j_call: TRBJ2-1
clone_size: .